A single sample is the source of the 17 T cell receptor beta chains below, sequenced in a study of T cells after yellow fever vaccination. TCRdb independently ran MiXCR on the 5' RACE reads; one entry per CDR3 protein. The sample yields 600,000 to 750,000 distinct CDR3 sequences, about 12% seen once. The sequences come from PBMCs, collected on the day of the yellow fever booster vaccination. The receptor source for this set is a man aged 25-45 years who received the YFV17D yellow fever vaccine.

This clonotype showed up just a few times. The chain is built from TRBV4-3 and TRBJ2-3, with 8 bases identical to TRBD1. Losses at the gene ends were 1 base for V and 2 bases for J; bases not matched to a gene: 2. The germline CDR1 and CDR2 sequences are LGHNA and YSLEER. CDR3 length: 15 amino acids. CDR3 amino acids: CASSQVDRVTDTQYF. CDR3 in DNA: TGCGCCAGCAGCCAAGTGGACAGGGTCACAGATACGCAGTATTTT.

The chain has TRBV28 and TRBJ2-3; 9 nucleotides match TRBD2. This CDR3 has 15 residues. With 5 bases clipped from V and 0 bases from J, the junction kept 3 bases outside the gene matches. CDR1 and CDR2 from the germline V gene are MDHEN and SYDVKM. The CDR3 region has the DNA TGTGCCAGCAGTACACTAGCGGGCAGCACAGATACGCAGTATTTT. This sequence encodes CASSTLAGSTDTQYF.

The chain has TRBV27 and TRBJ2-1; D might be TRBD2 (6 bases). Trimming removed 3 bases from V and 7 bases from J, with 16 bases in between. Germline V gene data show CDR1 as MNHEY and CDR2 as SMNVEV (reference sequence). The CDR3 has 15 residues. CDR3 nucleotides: TGTGCCAGCAGTTTCCTCCCCGACGGGGGTAATGAGCAGTTCTTC. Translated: CASSFLPDGGNEQFF.

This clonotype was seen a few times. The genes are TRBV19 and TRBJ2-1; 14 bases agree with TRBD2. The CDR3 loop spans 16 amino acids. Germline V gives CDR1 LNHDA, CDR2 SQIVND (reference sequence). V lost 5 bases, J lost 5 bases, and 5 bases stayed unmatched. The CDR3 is CASSGTSGRSNNEQFF. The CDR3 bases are TGTGCCAGTAGTGGGACTAGCGGGAGATCAAACAATGAGCAGTTCTTC. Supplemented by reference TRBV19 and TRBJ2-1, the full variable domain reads DGGITQSPKYLFRKEGQNVTLSCEQNLNHDAMYWYRQDPGQGLRLIYYSQIVNDFQKGDIAEGYSVSREKKESFPLTVTSAQKNPTAFYLCASSGTSGRSNNEQFFGPGTRLTVL.

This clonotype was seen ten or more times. This chain's CDR3 is CSARASLETSRNIQYF. In nucleotides, the CDR3 is TGCAGTGCTAGAGCCTCCCTGGAGACCAGCAGAAACATTCAGTACTTC. The J gene is TRBJ2-4, the V gene TRBV20-1; D not certain. V shed 1 base and J shed 6 bases, with 19 bases lying between them. This CDR3 region has 16 residues. Germline V gene data show CDR1 as DFQATT and CDR2 as SNEGSKA (reference sequence).

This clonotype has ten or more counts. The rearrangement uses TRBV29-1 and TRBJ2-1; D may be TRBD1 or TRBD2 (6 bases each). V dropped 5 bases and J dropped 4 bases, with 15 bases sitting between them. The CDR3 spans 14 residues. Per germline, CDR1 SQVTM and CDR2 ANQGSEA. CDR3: CSVQGLAMYNEQFF. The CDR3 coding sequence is TGCAGCGTTCAGGGGCTAGCGATGTACAATGAGCAGTTCTTC.

CDR3 residues: CAISETQSGSGEAFF. The CDR3 DNA reads TGTGCCATCAGTGAGACCCAATCGGGTTCGGGAGAAGCTTTCTTT. The chain recombines TRBV10-3 with TRBJ1-1; the D is unclear. The CDR3 is 15 residues long. In germline, CDR1 is ENHRY, CDR2 SYGVKD. V was pared by 2 bases and J by 8 bases, with 18 bases between.

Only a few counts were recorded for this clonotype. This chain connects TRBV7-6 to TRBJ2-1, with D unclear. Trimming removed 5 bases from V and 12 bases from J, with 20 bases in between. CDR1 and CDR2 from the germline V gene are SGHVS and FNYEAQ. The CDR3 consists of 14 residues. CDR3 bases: TGTGCCAGCAGCCCGCGGACGAAAAACGTGGGGCAGTTCTTC. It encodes CASSPRTKNVGQFF.

The CDR3 loop is CASSLLSSGRRDTQYF. CDR3 bases: TGTGCCAGCAGCCTCCTCTCTAGCGGGAGGAGAGATACGCAGTATTTT. The rearrangement joins TRBV9 to TRBJ2-3; 11 nucleotides line up with TRBD2. V lost 4 bases, J lost 5 bases, and 9 bases stayed unmatched. The germline CDR1 and CDR2 sequences are SGDLS and YYNGEE. This CDR3 region has 16 residues.

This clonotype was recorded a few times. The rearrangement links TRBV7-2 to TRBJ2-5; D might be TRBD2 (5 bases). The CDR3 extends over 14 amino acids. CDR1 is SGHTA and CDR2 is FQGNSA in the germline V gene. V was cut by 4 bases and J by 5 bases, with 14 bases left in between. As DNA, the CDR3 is TGTGCCAGCAGCTGGAGTACGGGAATTGAGACCCAGTACTTC. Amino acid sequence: CASSWSTGIETQYF.

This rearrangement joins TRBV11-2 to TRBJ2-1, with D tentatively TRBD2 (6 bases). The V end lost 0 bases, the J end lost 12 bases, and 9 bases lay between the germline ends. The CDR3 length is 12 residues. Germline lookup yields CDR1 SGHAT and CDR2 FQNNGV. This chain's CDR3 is CASSLETGGQFF. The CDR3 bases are TGTGCCAGCAGCTTAGAGACCGGGGGGCAGTTCTTC.

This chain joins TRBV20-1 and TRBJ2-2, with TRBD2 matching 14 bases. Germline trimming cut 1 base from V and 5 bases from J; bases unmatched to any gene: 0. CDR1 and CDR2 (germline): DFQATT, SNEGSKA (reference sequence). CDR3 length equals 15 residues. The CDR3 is CSARGLAGGTGELFF. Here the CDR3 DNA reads TGCAGTGCTAGAGGACTAGCGGGAGGGACCGGGGAGCTGTTTTTT.

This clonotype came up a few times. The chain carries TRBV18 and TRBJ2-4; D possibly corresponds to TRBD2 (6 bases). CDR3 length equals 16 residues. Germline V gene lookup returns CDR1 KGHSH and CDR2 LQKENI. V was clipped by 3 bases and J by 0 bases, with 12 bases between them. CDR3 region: CASSPGLILAKNIQYF. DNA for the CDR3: TGTGCCAGCTCACCGGGACTGATCCTAGCCAAAAACATTCAGTACTTC.

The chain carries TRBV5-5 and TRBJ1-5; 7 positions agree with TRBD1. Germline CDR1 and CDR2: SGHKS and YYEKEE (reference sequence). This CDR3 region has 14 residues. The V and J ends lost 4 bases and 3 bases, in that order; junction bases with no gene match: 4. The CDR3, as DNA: TGTGCCAGCAGCCCGGGACAGCACAATCAGCCCCAGCATTTT. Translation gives CASSPGQHNQPQHF.

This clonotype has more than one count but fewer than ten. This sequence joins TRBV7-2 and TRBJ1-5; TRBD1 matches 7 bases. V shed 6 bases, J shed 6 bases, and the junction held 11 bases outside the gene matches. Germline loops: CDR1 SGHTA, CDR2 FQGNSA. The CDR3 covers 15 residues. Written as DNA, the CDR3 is TGTGCCAGCAGTCAGACCGGGACAGAGGGTCAGCCCCAGCATTTT. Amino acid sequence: CASSQTGTEGQPQHF.

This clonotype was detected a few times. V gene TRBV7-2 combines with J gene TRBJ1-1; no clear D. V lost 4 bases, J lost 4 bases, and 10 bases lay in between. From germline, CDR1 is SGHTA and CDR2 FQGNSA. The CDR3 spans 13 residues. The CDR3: CASSSWVGTEAFF. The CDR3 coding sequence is TGTGCCAGCAGCTCCTGGGTGGGCACTGAAGCTTTCTTT.

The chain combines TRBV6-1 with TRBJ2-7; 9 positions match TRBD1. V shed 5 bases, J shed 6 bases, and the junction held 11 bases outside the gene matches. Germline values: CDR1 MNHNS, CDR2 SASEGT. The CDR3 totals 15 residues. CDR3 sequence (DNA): TGTGCCAGCAGTCCCCGTACAGGGGGCGGCGTCGAGCAGTACTTC. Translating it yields CASSPRTGGGVEQYF.